The 21 T cell receptor beta chains presented below share a single source sample, sequenced in a study of T cells in Graves' hyperthyroidism and ophthalmopathy. The source material, RNA transcripts, was used to amplify TCR beta CDR3 regions. The HTBI primer set was used in a first-round RT-PCR of the TCR CDR3. TCRdb fed the multiplex PCR reads into MiXCR, producing one record per CDR3 protein. The data show hundreds of thousands of distinct CDR3 sequences, with around 20% seen just once and over 15% held by the top ten. The specimen sequenced was blood. The source is a woman aged 45-60 years with Graves' hyperthyroidism that later progressed to Graves' ophthalmopathy.

The genes are TRBV10-3 and TRBJ2-7; D may be TRBD1 or TRBD2 (6 bases each). CDR1 and CDR2 (germline): ENHRY, SYGVKD. The V end lost 11 bases, the J end lost 3 bases, and 14 bases lay between the germline ends. CDR3 size: 12 residues. The CDR3 loop reads CAAGEVSYEQYF. As DNA, the CDR3 is TGTGCCGCAGGGGAGGTAAGCTACGAGCAGTACTTC.

The table lists this clonotype with a count of one. The V and J genes are TRBV28 and TRBJ1-4; D possibly corresponds to TRBD1 (5 bases). The CDR3 loop spans 11 amino acids. V dropped 7 bases and J dropped 8 bases, with 8 bases sitting between them. CDR1 and CDR2 from the germline V gene are MDHEN and SYDVKM. DNA of the CDR3: TGTGCCAGCAATCGGGACGAAAAACTGTTTTTT. Protein sequence: CASNRDEKLFF.

CDR3 DNA sequence: TGTGCCAGCACTCCTGTCACTAGCGGGGGGGTATACAATGAGCAGTTCTTC. Protein product: CASTPVTSGGVYNEQFF. The rearrangement links TRBV6-1 to TRBJ2-1; 13 nucleotides align to TRBD2. J was trimmed by 4 bases and V by 7 bases; bases with no gene match: 10. This CDR3 is built from 17 residues. CDR1 MNHNS and CDR2 SASEGT come from the germline V gene.

This chain uses TRBV20-1 with TRBJ2-5; weak D call: TRBD1 (6 bases). Germline CDR1 DFQATT, CDR2 SNEGSKA (reference sequence). This CDR3 comprises 12 residues. The V end lost 5 bases, the J end lost 1 base, and 8 bases lay between the germline ends. The CDR3 DNA reads TGCAGTGCTCCGGACAGCCAAGAGACCCAGTACTTC. Residues: CSAPDSQETQYF.

The V gene is TRBV4-1, the J gene TRBJ2-7; D not certain. The germline gives CDR1 MGHRA, CDR2 YSYEKL. The V end was cut by 3 bases, the J end by 2 bases, with 8 bases between. This CDR3 region has 13 residues. The CDR3 nucleotides read TGCGCCAGCAGCCATCCTAATACCTACGAGCAGTACTTC. Amino acid sequence: CASSHPNTYEQYF.

V and J are TRBV6-2 or TRBV6-3 and TRBJ2-5; 7 nucleotides agree with TRBD1. The CDR3 spans 13 residues. In germline, CDR1 is MNHEY, CDR2 SVGEGT. Unmatched junction bases numbered 5, after V lost 6 bases and J lost 4 bases. The CDR3 nucleotides read TGTGCCAGCAGAGAAACAGGGGTAGAGACCCAGTACTTC. This translates into CASRETGVETQYF.

The table lists this clonotype with a few counts. The chain uses TRBV3-1 and TRBJ2-5, with TRBD2 identical over 11 bases. V lost 1 base, J lost 6 bases, and 16 bases stayed unmatched. Germline V lookup: CDR1 LGHDT, CDR2 YNNKEL (reference sequence). The CDR3 is 19 residues long. Here the CDR3 reads CASSQGLSSGGAGVKTQYF. Here the CDR3 DNA reads TGTGCCAGCAGCCAAGGATTGAGTAGCGGGGGGGCCGGAGTAAAGACCCAGTACTTC.

This clonotype was counted only a few times. This rearrangement joins TRBV5-1 to TRBJ1-1; 8 bases match TRBD1. J gave up 7 bases and V 4 bases, and 6 bases lay outside the gene matches. The CDR3 consists of 13 residues. Germline V gene sequence: CDR1 SGHRS, CDR2 YFSETQ. The CDR3 reads CASSVGTGSEAFF. The CDR3 nucleotides read TGCGCCAGCAGCGTCGGGACAGGTAGTGAAGCTTTCTTT.

The gene calls are TRBV13 and TRBJ1-6, with D possibly being TRBD1 (6 bases). Trimming left V 5 bases short and J 16 bases short, with 12 bases between. The CDR3 totals 11 residues. CDR1 PRHDT and CDR2 FYEKMQ come from the germline V gene (reference sequence). The CDR3 nucleotides are TGTGCCAGCAGCGGAGGGGGGACTCTCCACTTT. The encoded protein is CASSGGGTLHF.

This clonotype was seen a few times. The CDR3 sequence is CASSYHMQGYTF. The CDR3 nucleotides are TGTGCCAGCAGTTATCATATGCAGGGCTACACCTTC. The V gene is TRBV6-8, the J gene TRBJ1-2, with no clear D. The ends were cut back, 3 bases at V and 8 bases at J, with 10 bases in the middle. This CDR3 spans 12 amino acids. Germline values: CDR1 MNHGY, CDR2 SAAAGT.

This clonotype was seen repeatedly, ten times or more. The V call is TRBV30, the J call TRBJ1-6; TRBD1 aligns across 10 bases. CDR3 length equals 13 residues. CDR1 is GTSNPN, CDR2 SVGIG, per germline (reference sequence). With V trimmed by 6 bases and J by 7 bases, 3 bases remained unmatched. The CDR3: CACSGQGNSPLHF. CDR3 in DNA: TGTGCCTGCTCGGGACAGGGGAATTCACCCCTCCACTTT.

This clonotype was seen only a few times. The V call is TRBV30, the J call TRBJ2-7, with 12 bases identical to TRBD2. The CDR3 contains 16 residues. Germline values: CDR1 GTSNPN, CDR2 SVGIG (reference sequence). Trimming at V came to 5 bases and at J to 7 bases, leaving 15 bases not matched to a gene. In DNA, the CDR3 is TGTGCCTGGTTAACGACTAGCGGGGGCCCCCTGAGAGAGCAGTACTTC. This encodes CAWLTTSGGPLREQYF.

There are a few counts of this clonotype. The chain is built from TRBV24-1 and TRBJ2-1; 7 bases are shared with TRBD2. The germline gives CDR1 KGHDR, CDR2 SFDVKD. Trimming removed 3 bases from V and 3 bases from J; junction bases left unmatched: 16. The CDR3 totals 19 residues. DNA of the CDR3: TGTGCCACCAGTGATACTGGTCCAGCTAGCGGCGCCCTCTACAATGAGCAGTTCTTC. Translation: CATSDTGPASGALYNEQFF.

Ten or more counts support this clonotype. J is TRBJ2-7 and V is TRBV7-3; 10 bases are shared with TRBD2. The V gene end was trimmed by 5 bases and the J gene end by 7 bases; junction bases not matched to a gene: 8. The CDR3 consists of 14 residues. The V gene's germline CDR1 is SGHTA and CDR2 FQGTGA. CDR3 nucleotide sequence: TGTGCCAGCAGCCCGCTAGCGGGGGACGTAGAGCAGTACTTC. Translated: CASSPLAGDVEQYF.

The rearrangement uses TRBV5-1 and TRBJ2-1; 13 bases align to TRBD2. This CDR3 spans 20 amino acids. Per germline, CDR1 SGHRS and CDR2 YFSETQ. V shed 2 bases and J 5 bases; nucleotides not matched to a gene: 16. CDR3 sequence reads: CASSLSFGTSGVQRHNEQFF. The CDR3 region has the DNA TGCGCCAGCAGCTTAAGTTTTGGGACTAGCGGGGTCCAACGCCACAATGAGCAGTTCTTC.

This rearrangement joins TRBV18 to TRBJ1-1; D perhaps matches TRBD1 (5 bases). Germline values: CDR1 KGHSH, CDR2 LQKENI. The CDR3 sequence is 13 residues long. The V end lost 10 bases, the J end lost 1 base, and 13 bases lay between the germline ends. The CDR3 coding sequence is TGTGCCACCTCTACGGGGCAGAACACTGAAGCTTTCTTT. This encodes CATSTGQNTEAFF.

This clonotype was counted at least ten times. The chain joins TRBV5-1 to TRBJ2-1; 7 nucleotides agree with TRBD2. The ends lost 2 bases at V and 1 base at J; junction bases unmatched: 6. From germline, CDR1 is SGHRS and CDR2 YFSETQ. The CDR3 is 16 amino acids. CDR3 amino acids: CASSLAGGTSYNEQFF. For the CDR3, the DNA is TGCGCCAGCAGCTTAGCCGGGGGGACGTCCTACAATGAGCAGTTCTTC.

Note on this clonotype: No conserved phenylalanine or tryptophan is present at the end of the CDR3, so a read error is the likely explanation. This rearrangement joins TRBV10-1 to TRBJ1-2; D remains unclear. Germline V CDR1 and CDR2: WNHNN, SYGVQD (reference sequence). The CDR3 length is 18 residues. CDR3 sequence: CASSESAYDKEAVYSYTL. The CDR3, as DNA: TGCGCCAGCAGTGAGTCGGCCTATGACAAAGAAGCGGTCTATAGCTACACCCTC.

This rearrangement joins TRBV6-2 or TRBV6-3 to TRBJ2-1; D not resolved. CDR1 MNHEY and CDR2 SVGEGT come from the germline V gene. The CDR3 is made up of 16 amino acids. V was cut by 8 bases and J by 6 bases, with 23 bases left in between. CDR3 region: CASLSRRARNVNEQFF. The CDR3 DNA reads as TGTGCCAGCTTGAGTCGGCGCGCCCGAAATGTCAATGAGCAGTTCTTC.

This chain connects TRBV12-3 or TRBV12-4 to TRBJ1-2; 8 nucleotides agree with TRBD1. CDR3 length: 14 amino acids. V gave up 6 bases and J gave up 4 bases; unmatched junction bases: 7. CDR3 amino acids: CASRNNRGGYGYTF. The CDR3 coding sequence is TGTGCCAGCAGGAACAACAGGGGGGGCTATGGCTACACCTTC.

Comments on this clonotype: One end of the junction varies from germline; a read error may be responsible. The chain employs TRBV2 and TRBJ2-1; a weak D match, TRBD2 (6 bases). The CDR3 is 16 amino acids. Germline V gives CDR1 SNHLY, CDR2 FYNNEI. Written as DNA, the CDR3 is TGTGCCATCAGTGATCGGGGCGGGGCTTCCTACAATGAGCAGTTCTTC. This codes for CAISDRGGASYNEQFF.